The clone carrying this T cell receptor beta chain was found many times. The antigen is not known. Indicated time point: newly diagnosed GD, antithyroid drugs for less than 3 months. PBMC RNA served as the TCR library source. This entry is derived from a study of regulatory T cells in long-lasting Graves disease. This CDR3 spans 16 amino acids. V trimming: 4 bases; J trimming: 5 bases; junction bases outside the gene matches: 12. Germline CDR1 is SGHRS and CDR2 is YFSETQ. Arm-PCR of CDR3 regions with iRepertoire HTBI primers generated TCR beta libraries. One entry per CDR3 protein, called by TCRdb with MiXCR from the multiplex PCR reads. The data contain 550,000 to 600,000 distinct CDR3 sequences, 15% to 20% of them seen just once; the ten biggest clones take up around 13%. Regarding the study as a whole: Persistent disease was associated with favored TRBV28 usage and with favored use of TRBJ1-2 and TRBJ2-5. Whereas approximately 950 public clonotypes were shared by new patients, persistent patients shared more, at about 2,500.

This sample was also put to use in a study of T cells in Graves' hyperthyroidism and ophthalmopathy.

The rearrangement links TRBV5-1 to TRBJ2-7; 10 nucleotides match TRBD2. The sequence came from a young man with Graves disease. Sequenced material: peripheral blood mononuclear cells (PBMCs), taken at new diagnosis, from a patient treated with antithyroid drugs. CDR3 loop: CASSAGGLAGVDEQYF. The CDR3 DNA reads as TGCGCCAGCAGCGCGGGGGGCCTAGCGGGAGTCGACGAGCAGTACTTC.